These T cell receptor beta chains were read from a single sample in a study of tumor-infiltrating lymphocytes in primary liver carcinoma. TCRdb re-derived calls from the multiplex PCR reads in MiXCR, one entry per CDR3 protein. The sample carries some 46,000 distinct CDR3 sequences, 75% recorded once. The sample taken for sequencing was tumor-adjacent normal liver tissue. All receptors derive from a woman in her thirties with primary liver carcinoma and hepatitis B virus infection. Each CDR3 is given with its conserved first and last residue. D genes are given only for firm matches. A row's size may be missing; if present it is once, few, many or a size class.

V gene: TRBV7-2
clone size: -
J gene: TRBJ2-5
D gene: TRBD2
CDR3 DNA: TGTGCCAGCAACTTAGGTTTGACTAGCGGGAGATGGGAGACCCAGTACTTC
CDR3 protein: CASNLGLTSGRWETQYF

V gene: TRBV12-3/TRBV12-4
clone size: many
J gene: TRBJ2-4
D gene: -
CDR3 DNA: TGTGCCAGCTCGATCCCCGGGCGGGGCCTAGCCAAAAACATTCAGTACTTC
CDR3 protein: CASSIPGRGLAKNIQYF

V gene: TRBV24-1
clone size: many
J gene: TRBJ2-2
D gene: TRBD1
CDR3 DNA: TGTGCCACCAGTGATTCAGGACAGGGGGCATCCGGGGAGCTGTTTTTT
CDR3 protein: CATSDSGQGASGELFF

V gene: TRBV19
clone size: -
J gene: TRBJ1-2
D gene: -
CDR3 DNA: TGTGCCAGTAGAGGCCAGGGGACCTATGGCTACACCTTC
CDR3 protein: CASRGQGTYGYTF

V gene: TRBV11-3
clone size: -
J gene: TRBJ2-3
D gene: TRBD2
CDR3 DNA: TGTGACAGCAGTTTAGATTTTGGAGCGGGAGCAGGAGGCACAGATACGCAGTATTTT
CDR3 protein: CDSSLDFGAGAGGTDTQYF

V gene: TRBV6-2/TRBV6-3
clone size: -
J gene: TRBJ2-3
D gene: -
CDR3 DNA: TGTGCCAGCAGTTACAAGGTGCGTGGACGTAGGGGAGATACGCAGTATTTT
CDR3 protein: CASSYKVRGRRGDTQYF

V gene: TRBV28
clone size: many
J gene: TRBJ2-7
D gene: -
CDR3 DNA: TGTGCCAGCAGTTTTCAGTACGAGCAGTACTTC
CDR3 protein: CASSFQYEQYF

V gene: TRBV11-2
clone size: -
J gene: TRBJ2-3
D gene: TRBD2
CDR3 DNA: TGTGCCAGCGGCTCAGGGTTGGGACTAGGAGATACGCATTATTTT
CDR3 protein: CASGSGLGLGDTHYF

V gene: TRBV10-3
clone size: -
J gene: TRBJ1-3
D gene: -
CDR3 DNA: TGTGCCATCGAGTCCTCAGGGAACGGAAACACCATATATTTT
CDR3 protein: CAIESSGNGNTIYF

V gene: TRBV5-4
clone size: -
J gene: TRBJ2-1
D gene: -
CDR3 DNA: TGTGCCAGCAGCTTGGCCCTAGCTAGCCCTTTGTACAATGGGCAGTTCTTC
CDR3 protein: CASSLALASPLYNGQFF

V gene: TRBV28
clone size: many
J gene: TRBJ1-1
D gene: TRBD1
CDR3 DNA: TGTGCCAGCAGTTTAGCGTGGACAGGGGCAACTGAAGCTTTCTTT
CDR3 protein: CASSLAWTGATEAFF

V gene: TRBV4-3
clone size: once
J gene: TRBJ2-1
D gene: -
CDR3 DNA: TGCGCCAGCAGCCAGGATGCGGGAAACTCCTACAATGGGCAGTTCTTC
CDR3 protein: CASSQDAGNSYNGQFF

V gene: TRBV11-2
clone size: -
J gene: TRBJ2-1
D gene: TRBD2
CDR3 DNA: TGTGCCAGCAACACCTCTCTAGCGGGAGGATACAGTGAGCCGTTCTTC
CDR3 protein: CASNTSLAGGYSEPFF

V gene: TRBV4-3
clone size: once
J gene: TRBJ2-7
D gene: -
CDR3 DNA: TGCGCTAGCAACCACACTGCCCTTTCCGACGAGCAGTACTTC
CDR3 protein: CASNHTALSDEQYF

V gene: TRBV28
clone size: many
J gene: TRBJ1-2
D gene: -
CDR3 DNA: TGTGCCAGCAGTCAGCCTCCGAACTATGGCTACACCTTC
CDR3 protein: CASSQPPNYGYTF

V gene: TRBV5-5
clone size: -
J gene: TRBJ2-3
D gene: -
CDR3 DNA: TGTGCCAGCAGCTTGGGCACAAATGCGCAGTATTTT
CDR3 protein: CASSLGTNAQYF

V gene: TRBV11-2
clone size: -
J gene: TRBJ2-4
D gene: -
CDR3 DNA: TGTGTCAGCAGCCCTGCTTCCGTTCGGTACTTC
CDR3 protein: CVSSPASVRYF

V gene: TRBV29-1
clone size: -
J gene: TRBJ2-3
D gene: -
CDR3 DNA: TGCAGCGCTGTAGTGGATGGGACAGATACGCAGTATTTT
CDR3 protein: CSAVVDGTDTQYF

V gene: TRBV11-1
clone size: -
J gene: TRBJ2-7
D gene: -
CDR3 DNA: TGTGCCAGCAGCGTAGGATACCTCAGCGAGCAGTGCTTC
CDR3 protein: CASSVGYLSEQCF

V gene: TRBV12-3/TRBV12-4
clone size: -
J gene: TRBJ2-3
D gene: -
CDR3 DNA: TGTGCCAGCAGTTTTAAGGAGACAGATATGCAGTATTTT
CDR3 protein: CASSFKETDMQYF

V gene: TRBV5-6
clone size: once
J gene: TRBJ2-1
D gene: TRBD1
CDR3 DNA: TGTGCCAGCAGCTTTGGGGGACAGGGGGCGTATGGGCAGTTCTTC
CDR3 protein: CASSFGGQGAYGQFF

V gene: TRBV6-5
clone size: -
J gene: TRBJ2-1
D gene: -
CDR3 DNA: TGTGCCAGCGGGTGTGCGACCTCGTATGAGCAGTTCTTC
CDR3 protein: CASGCATSYEQFF

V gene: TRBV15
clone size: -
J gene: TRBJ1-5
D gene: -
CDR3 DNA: TGTGCCACCAGCACCAGGGACTGCAATCAGCCCCAACATTTT
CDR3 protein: CATSTRDCNQPQHF

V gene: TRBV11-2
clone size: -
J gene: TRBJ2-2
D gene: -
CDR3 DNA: TGTGCCAGAAGCTTAGCTGGGTTCGCGAACACGGGGGAGCTGTTTTTT
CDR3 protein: CARSLAGFANTGELFF

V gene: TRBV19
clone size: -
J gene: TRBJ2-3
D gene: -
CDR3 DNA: TGTGTCAGTACCATGGGCTGGGGGTATGGAGATACGCAGTATTTT
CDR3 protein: CVSTMGWGYGDTQYF

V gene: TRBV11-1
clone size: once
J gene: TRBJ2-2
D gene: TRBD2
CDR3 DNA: TGTGCCAGCAGCAGGGTTGTGGCGGGAGTGCTCGGGGAGCTGTTTTTT
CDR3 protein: CASSRVVAGVLGELFF

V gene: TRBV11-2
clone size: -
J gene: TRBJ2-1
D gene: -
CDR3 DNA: TGTGTCAGCAGTCCCATATCCTACAATGAGCAGTTCTTC
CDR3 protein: CVSSPISYNEQFF

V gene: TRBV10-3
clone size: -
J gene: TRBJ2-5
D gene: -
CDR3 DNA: TGTGCCATCAGTGAAGCGAACCAAGAGGCCCAATACTTC
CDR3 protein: CAISEANQEAQYF

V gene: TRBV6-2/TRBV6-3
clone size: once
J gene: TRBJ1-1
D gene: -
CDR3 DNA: TGTGCCAACAGTCCGGGAGAGAACACTGAAGCTTTCTTT
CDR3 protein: CANSPGENTEAFF

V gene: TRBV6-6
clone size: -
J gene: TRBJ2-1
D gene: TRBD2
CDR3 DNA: TGCGCCAGCAGTTACACTAGCGGGAGGTTCTGCCATGAGCAGTTCTTC
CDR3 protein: CASSYTSGRFCHEQFF

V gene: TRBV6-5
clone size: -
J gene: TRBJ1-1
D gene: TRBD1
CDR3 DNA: TGTGCCAGCAATAAACAGGGGCCAACTGAAGCTTTCTTT
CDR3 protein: CASNKQGPTEAFF

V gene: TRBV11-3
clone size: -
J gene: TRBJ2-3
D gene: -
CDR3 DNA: TGTGCCAGCAGCTTAGGTTTTGGAACGGGAGCAGCAGGCACAGGTACGCAGTATTTT
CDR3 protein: CASSLGFGTGAAGTGTQYF

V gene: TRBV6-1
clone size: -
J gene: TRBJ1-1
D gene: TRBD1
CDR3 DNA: TGTGTCAGCAGTGAGAGGGGACAGGAAGCATTCTTT
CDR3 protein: CVSSERGQEAFF

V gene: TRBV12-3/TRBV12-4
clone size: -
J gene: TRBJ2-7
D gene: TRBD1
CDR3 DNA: TGTGCCAGCACTTTCGAGGGGGCGATCAGCGAGCAGTACTTC
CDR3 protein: CASTFEGAISEQYF

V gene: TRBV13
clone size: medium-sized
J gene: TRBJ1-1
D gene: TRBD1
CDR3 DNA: TGTGCCAGCAGGACAGGGGGTGCAAACACTGAAGCTTTCTTT
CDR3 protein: CASRTGGANTEAFF

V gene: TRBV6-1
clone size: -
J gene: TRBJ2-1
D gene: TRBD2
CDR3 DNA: TGTGCCAGCACCCTATTGGGAGGGGCCTACAATGAGCAGTTCTTC
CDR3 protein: CASTLLGGAYNEQFF

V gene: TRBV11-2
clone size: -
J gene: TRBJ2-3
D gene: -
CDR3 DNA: TGTGCCAGCAGCCATTGGGGGAGCTGGAGCCTCACAGATACGCAGTATTTT
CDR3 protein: CASSHWGSWSLTDTQYF

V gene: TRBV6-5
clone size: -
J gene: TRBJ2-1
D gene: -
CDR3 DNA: TGTGCCAGCAGTATGACTAGTGCGTCCTACAATGAGCAGTTCTTC
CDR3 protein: CASSMTSASYNEQFF

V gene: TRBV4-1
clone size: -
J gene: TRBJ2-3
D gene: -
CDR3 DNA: TGCGCCAGCATCTCAGCACCTGGTGAAGGAAGGGTCAAGGCAGATACACAGTATTTT
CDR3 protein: CASISAPGEGRVKADTQYF

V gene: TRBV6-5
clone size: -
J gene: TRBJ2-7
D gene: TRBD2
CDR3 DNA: TGTGCCAGCAGTTACTCGAGCGGCAGCGGGAGGGTTGACGAGCAGTACTTC
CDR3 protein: CASSYSSGSGRVDEQYF

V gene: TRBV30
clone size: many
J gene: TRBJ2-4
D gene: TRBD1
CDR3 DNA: TGTGCCTGGAGGGGGACAGTGCTAGCCAAAAACATTCAGTACTTC
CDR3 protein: CAWRGTVLAKNIQYF

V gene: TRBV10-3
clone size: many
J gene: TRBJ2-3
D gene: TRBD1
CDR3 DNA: TGTGCCATCAGTGAACCCGGGACAGGGGCCGATACGCAGTATTTT
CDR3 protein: CAISEPGTGADTQYF

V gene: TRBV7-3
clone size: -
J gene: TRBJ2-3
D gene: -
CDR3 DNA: TGTGCCAGCAGCACCGGGCTCCCTCATACGCAGTATTTT
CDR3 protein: CASSTGLPHTQYF

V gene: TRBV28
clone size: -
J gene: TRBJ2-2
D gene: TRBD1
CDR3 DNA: TGTGCCAGCAGTCCGTGGGACAGGGGGCTGGCCGGGGAGCGGTTTTTT
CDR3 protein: CASSPWDRGLAGERFF

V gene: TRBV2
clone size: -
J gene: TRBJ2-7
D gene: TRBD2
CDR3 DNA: TGTGCCAGCAGTGGAGGAGGGAGGGGACCCTACGAGCAGTACTTC
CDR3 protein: CASSGGGRGPYEQYF

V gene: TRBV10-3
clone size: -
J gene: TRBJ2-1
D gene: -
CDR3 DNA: TGTACCACCCGGAAGGGGCAGGCTGGTGAGCAGTTCTTC
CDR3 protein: CTTRKGQAGEQFF

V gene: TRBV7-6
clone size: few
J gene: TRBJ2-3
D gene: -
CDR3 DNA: TGTGCCGGCAGCCCCGACTGGGGAAATACGCAGTATTTT
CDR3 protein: CAGSPDWGNTQYF

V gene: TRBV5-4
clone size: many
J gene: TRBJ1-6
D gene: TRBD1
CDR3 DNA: TGTGCCAGCAGCACCTACGACAGGGGGATTACCTATAATTCACCCCTCCACTTT
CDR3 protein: CASSTYDRGITYNSPLHF

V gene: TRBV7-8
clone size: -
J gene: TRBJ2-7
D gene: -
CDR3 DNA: TGTGCCAGCAGTGCCTTCCGGGGCCTCGCCCTCTACGAGCAGTACTTC
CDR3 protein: CASSAFRGLALYEQYF

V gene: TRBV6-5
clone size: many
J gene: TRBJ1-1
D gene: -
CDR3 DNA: TGTGCCAGCAGTTACTCGGGGGGCCTGGGGACTGAAGCTTTCTTT
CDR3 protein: CASSYSGGLGTEAFF

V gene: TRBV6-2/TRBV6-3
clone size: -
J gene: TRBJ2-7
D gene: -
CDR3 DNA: TGTGCCAGCAGTTACTCGAGGGTAGCAGGGCAATACGAGCAGTACTTC
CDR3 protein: CASSYSRVAGQYEQYF

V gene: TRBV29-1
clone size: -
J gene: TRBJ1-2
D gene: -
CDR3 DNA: TGCAGCGTTGTTAGGATAGTGAACTTGGCTGGCTACACCTTC
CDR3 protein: CSVVRIVNLAGYTF

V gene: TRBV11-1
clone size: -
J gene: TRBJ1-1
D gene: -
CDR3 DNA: TGTGCCAGCAGCTTCCGGCTGAACACTGAAGTTTTCTTT
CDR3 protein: CASSFRLNTEVFF

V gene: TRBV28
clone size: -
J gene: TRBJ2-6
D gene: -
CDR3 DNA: -
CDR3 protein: CASNLKWGAGANVLIF

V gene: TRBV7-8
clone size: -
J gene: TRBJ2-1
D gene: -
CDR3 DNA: TGTGCCCGCAGCACTCCTCGGGGCGGAGGGTACAATGAGCAGTTCTTC
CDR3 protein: CARSTPRGGGYNEQFF

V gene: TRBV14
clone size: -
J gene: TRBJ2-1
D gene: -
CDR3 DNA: TGTGCCAGCGGCAGGGACCTTCACGATGAGCAGTTCTTC
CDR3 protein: CASGRDLHDEQFF

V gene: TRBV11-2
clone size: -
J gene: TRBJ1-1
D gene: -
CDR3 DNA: TGTGCCAGCAGGTCCAGGACAGAAGCTTTCTTT
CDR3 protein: CASRSRTEAFF

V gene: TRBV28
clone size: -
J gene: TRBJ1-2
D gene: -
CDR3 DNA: TGTGCCAGTAGCAAAACCGGGTTTTGGTCGAGCGGCTACACCTTC
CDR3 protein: CASSKTGFWSSGYTF

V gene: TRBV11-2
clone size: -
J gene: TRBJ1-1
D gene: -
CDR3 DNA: TGTGCCAGCAGCTGTAAGCCCGGGATCGAGGGGGCTTTCTTT
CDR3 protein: CASSCKPGIEGAFF

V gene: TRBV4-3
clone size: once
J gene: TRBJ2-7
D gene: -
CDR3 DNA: TGCGCCAGCAGCCAAGATGCCGGGGCCTACGGGCAATACTTC
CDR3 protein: CASSQDAGAYGQYF